This T cell receptor beta chain was identified in a study of cytotoxic CD8 clonotypes in ibrutinib-treated CLL. Study findings and constraints: Clonality rose at ibrutinib response and fell back toward baseline at progression.

In germline, CDR1 is MDHEN, CDR2 SYDVKM. V was shortened by 6 bases and J by 1 base, with 12 bases between the two germline ends. This CDR3 spans 14 amino acids. In its sample, this clone was seen once. The antigen remains undetermined. Libraries were prepared by immunoSEQ multiplex PCR; TCRdb keeps only in-frame clonotypes and omits some of them. The top ten clones hold roughly 1.9% of a sample with around 160,000 clones, more than 75% of them seen once. This TCR was recovered from a human donor with chronic lymphocytic leukemia. V gene TRBV28 combines with J gene TRBJ1-1, with a possible D match to TRBD1 (6 bases). Sequencing was performed on PBMCs, taken after 12 months of ibrutinib treatment. In DNA form, the CDR3 reads TGTGCCAGCAGAACGGGACAACCGAACACTGAAGCTTTCTTT. Protein: CASRTGQPNTEAFF.